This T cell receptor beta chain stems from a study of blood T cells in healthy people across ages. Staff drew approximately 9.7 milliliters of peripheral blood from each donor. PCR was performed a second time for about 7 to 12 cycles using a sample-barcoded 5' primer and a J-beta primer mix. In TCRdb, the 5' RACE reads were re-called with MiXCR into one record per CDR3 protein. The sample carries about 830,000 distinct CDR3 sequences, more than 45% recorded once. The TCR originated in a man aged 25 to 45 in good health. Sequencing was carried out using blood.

The CDR3 spells CASSRDPGQGIRGYTF. CDR3 DNA sequence: TGTGCCAGCAGCCGAGATCCGGGACAGGGGATTCGGGGCTACACCTTC. The rearrangement joins TRBV4-2 to TRBJ1-2; 10 bases align to TRBD1. This CDR3 spans 16 amino acids. Germline V gene sequence: CDR1 LGHNA, CDR2 YNFKEQ. Losses at the gene ends were 4 bases for V and 8 bases for J; bases not matched to a gene: 13.